The sample holds one count of the clone carrying this TCR beta chain. The entry originates in a study of blood T cell repertoires in COVID-19. This table comes from immunoSEQ multiplex PCR, and its TCRdb copy is limited to in-frame clones, with some not included. The sample contains some 80,000 clones, 77% of which appear only once. The CDR3 is 15 amino acids. V lost 1 base and J 0 bases, leaving 10 bases between the germline ends. Germline assignment: CDR1 SGHRS and CDR2 YFSETQ. This TCR derives from a human donor in a cohort sampled during active COVID-19. V gene TRBV5-1 combines with J gene TRBJ1-2; D is undetermined. Sequenced input: peripheral blood. Here the CDR3 reads CASSLFPDSNYGYTF. The CDR3 nucleotides read TGCGCCAGCAGCTTGTTCCCGGACTCTAACTATGGCTACACCTTC. Full variable domain (outside the CDR3, taken from reference TRBV5-1 and TRBJ1-2): KAGVTQTPRYLIKTRGQQVTLSCSPISGHRSVSWYQQTPGQGLQFLFEYFSETQRNKGNFPGRFSGRQFSNSRSEMNVSTLELGDSALYLCASSLFPDSNYGYTFGSGTRLTVV.